The sequence of this T cell receptor (beta chain) was determined in a study of cytotoxic CD8 clonotypes in ibrutinib-treated CLL. The assay was immunoSEQ multiplex PCR, and TCRdb's table has in-frame clones only and misses some. The profile shows under 200,000 clones, about 84% of them singletons. The CDR3 consists of 15 residues. CDR1 and CDR2 from the germline V gene are SGHVS and FQNEAQ. The V end was cut by 7 bases, the J end by 7 bases, with 21 bases between. This rearrangement joins TRBV7-8 to TRBJ2-3; D not certain. This clonotype was obtained from a human donor with chronic lymphocytic leukemia. The material sequenced was PBMCs, taken after 24 months of ibrutinib treatment. In DNA, the CDR3 is TGTGCCAGCACCCCACGAGACCAGAGGTCGTATACGCAGTATTTT. Protein product: CASTPRDQRSYTQYF.